A single sample gave rise to the 21 T cell receptor beta chains below, sequenced in a study of STAT5B mutations in CD4+ large granular lymphocyte leukemia. Profiled with immunoSEQ multiplex PCR; TCRdb holds only in-frame clones, not every one. The sample holds a few thousand clones; about 81% are singletons and the top ten take under 2%. The material sequenced was PBMCs. These receptors were collected from a woman in her seventies with CD4+ T-cell large granular lymphocyte leukemia.

The V and J genes are TRBV6-1 and TRBJ2-1; TRBD1 matches 10 bases. The germline gives CDR1 MNHNS, CDR2 SASEGT. The length of the CDR3 is 15 residues. V lost 2 bases, J lost 8 bases, and 6 bases stayed unmatched. The CDR3 DNA sequence: TGTGCCAGCAGTGAACGGGGACAGGGGTTGTATGAGCAGTTCTTC. This codes for CASSERGQGLYEQFF.

The chain carries TRBV2 and TRBJ2-2, with D perhaps TRBD2 (6 bases). There are 13 residues in the CDR3. CDR1 is SNHLY and CDR2 is FYNNEI in the germline V gene. V was shortened by 2 bases and J by 8 bases, with 9 bases between the two germline ends. The CDR3 DNA follows: TGTGCCAGCAGTGAATACCGGGGGGGGGAGCTGTTTTTT. Its translation is CASSEYRGGELFF.

The J gene is TRBJ2-7, the V gene TRBV5-6; D remains ambiguous. In germline, CDR1 is SGHDT, CDR2 YYEEEE. The CDR3 consists of 11 residues. The V end was cut by 0 bases, the J end by 9 bases, with 7 bases between. The CDR3 sequence: CASSLEGPQYF. DNA of the CDR3: TGTGCCAGCAGCTTGGAAGGGCCGCAGTACTTC.

This clone was observed a few times. J is TRBJ2-7 and V is TRBV4-2; 12 bases align to TRBD2. Trimming removed 4 bases from V and 4 bases from J; junction bases left unmatched: 5. The germline gives CDR1 LGHNA, CDR2 YNFKEQ. This CDR3 region has 15 residues. CDR3 sequence reads: CASSRPSGRVYEQYF. CDR3 nucleotide sequence: TGTGCCAGCAGCCGACCTAGCGGGAGGGTTTACGAGCAGTACTTC.

The chain combines TRBV2 with TRBJ2-3, with 8 nucleotides matching TRBD1. Trimming took 5 bases from V and 6 from J; bases not matched to a gene: 10. The CDR3 runs 15 residues. Germline lookup yields CDR1 SNHLY and CDR2 FYNNEI. CDR3 protein: CASSLRQGSGDTQYF. Here the CDR3 DNA reads TGTGCCAGCAGTCTCAGACAGGGGAGCGGGGATACGCAGTATTTT.

This chain links TRBV2 with TRBJ2-5, with D uncertain. Between the trimmed V and J ends, which lost 1 base and 11 bases, there was a span of 8 bases. The length of the CDR3 is 11 residues. Per germline, CDR1 SNHLY and CDR2 FYNNEI. CDR3 residues: CASSEDVQQYF. Here the CDR3 DNA reads TGTGCCAGCAGTGAAGACGTTCAGCAGTACTTC.

The chain carries TRBV2 and TRBJ2-7; 9 nucleotides agree with TRBD1. With V trimmed by 4 bases and J by 6 bases, 7 bases remained unmatched. From germline, CDR1 is SNHLY and CDR2 FYNNEI. This CDR3 has 14 amino acids. The CDR3 is CASSVEQGAIEQYF. The CDR3 nucleotides are TGTGCCAGCAGTGTGGAACAGGGGGCGATCGAGCAGTACTTC.

The chain couples TRBV19 to TRBJ2-5; D unresolved. The germline V gene has CDR1 LNHDA and CDR2 SQIVND (reference sequence). V shed 5 bases and J shed 4 bases, with 5 bases lying between them. The CDR3 totals 11 residues. The CDR3 sequence: CASSEAETQYF. Here the CDR3 DNA reads TGTGCCAGTAGTGAGGCAGAGACCCAGTACTTC.

The chain carries TRBV7-2 and TRBJ2-1; D may match TRBD1 or TRBD2 (5 bases each). V was cut by 5 bases and J by 6 bases, with 14 bases left in between. This CDR3 comprises 14 residues. Germline CDR1 reads SGHTA; CDR2 reads FQGNSA. The CDR3 nucleotides are TGTGCCAGCAGCGAAGAAGACAGCGGCAATGAGCAGTTCTTC. Residues: CASSEEDSGNEQFF. Full variable domain (outside the CDR3, taken from reference TRBV7-2 and TRBJ2-1): GAGVSQSPSNKVTEKGKDVELRCDPISGHTALYWYRQSLGQGLEFLIYFQGNSAPDKSGLPSDRFSAERTGGSVSTLTIQRTQQEDSAVYLCASSEEDSGNEQFFGPGTRLTVL.

The chain links TRBV7-2 to TRBJ2-1, with D possibly matching TRBD1 (5 bases). V lost 4 bases and J 2 bases, leaving 15 bases between the germline ends. This CDR3 is built from 16 residues. Germline V CDR1 and CDR2: SGHTA, FQGNSA. Written as DNA, the CDR3 is TGTGCCAGCAGCTCAAAAAGGGGCTTTGCCTACAATGAGCAGTTCTTC. As protein: CASSSKRGFAYNEQFF. Combining the CDR3 with reference TRBV7-2 and TRBJ2-1 gives the whole variable domain GAGVSQSPSNKVTEKGKDVELRCDPISGHTALYWYRQSLGQGLEFLIYFQGNSAPDKSGLPSDRFSAERTGGSVSTLTIQRTQQEDSAVYLCASSSKRGFAYNEQFFGPGTRLTVL.

The chain links TRBV11-1 to TRBJ2-1, with 10 bases matching TRBD2. CDR3 size: 17 residues. V lost 2 bases, J lost 6 bases, and 10 bases stayed unmatched. Germline loops: CDR1 SGHAT, CDR2 FQDESV (reference sequence). The CDR3 loop reads CASSLRVWVAGGNEQFF. The DNA for the CDR3 is TGTGCCAGCAGCTTAAGGGTATGGGTAGCGGGGGGCAATGAGCAGTTCTTC.

The genes are TRBV19 and TRBJ1-4, with 11 bases that match TRBD1. V gave up 3 bases and J gave up 7 bases; unmatched junction bases: 4. This CDR3 has 15 amino acids. The germline V gene encodes CDR1 LNHDA and CDR2 SQIVND (reference sequence). CDR3 in amino acids: CASSIGTGGGEKLFF. CDR3 sequence (DNA): TGTGCCAGTAGTATTGGGACAGGGGGAGGTGAAAAACTGTTTTTT. The whole variable domain, filled in from reference TRBV19 and TRBJ1-4, reads DGGITQSPKYLFRKEGQNVTLSCEQNLNHDAMYWYRQDPGQGLRLIYYSQIVNDFQKGDIAEGYSVSREKKESFPLTVTSAQKNPTAFYLCASSIGTGGGEKLFFGSGTQLSVL.

This chain joins TRBV18 and TRBJ2-2; 11 bases map to TRBD2. Germline CDR1 KGHSH, CDR2 LQKENI. The ends lost 4 bases at V and 7 bases at J; junction bases unmatched: 5. The CDR3 length is 15 residues. CDR3 DNA: TGTGCCAGCTCACTACTAGCGGGAGAGGTCGGGGAGCTGTTTTTT. It translates to CASSLLAGEVGELFF.

This chain connects TRBV5-6 to TRBJ2-3; the match to TRBD1 covers 8 bases. Losses at the gene ends were 5 bases for V and 2 bases for J; bases not matched to a gene: 4. Germline V lookup: CDR1 SGHDT, CDR2 YYEEEE. The CDR3 is 14 amino acids. The CDR3 sequence is CASSRDRYTDTQYF. The CDR3 DNA follows: TGTGCCAGCAGTCGGGACAGGTACACAGATACGCAGTATTTT.

This chain links TRBV14 with TRBJ1-2; D may be TRBD1 (6 bases). Germline loops: CDR1 SGHDN, CDR2 FVKESK. V dropped 1 base and J dropped 4 bases, with 10 bases sitting between them. The CDR3 loop spans 14 amino acids. CDR3 in amino acids: CASSQGDMSYGYTF. The CDR3 DNA is TGTGCCAGCAGCCAAGGGGACATGAGCTATGGCTACACCTTC.

The chain has TRBV21-1 and TRBJ1-5. TRBV21-1 is a pseudogene. The CDR3 extends over 15 amino acids. The CDR3 bases are TGTGCCAGCAGCACGCGACGTGTGTGCAATCAGCCCCAGCATTTT. It is translated as CASSTRRVCNQPQHF.

The chain combines TRBV20-1 with TRBJ1-1; D is possibly TRBD1 (5 bases). CDR3 size: 11 residues. The germline gives CDR1 DFQATT, CDR2 SNEGSKA (reference sequence). Trimming left V 4 bases short and J 14 bases short, with 17 bases between. The CDR3 nucleotides read TGCAGTGCTACTTTCCGGGACGCCTTATTCTTT. It codes for CSATFRDALFF.

This rearrangement joins TRBV27 to TRBJ1-1; D uncertain. Trimming shortened V by 2 bases and J by 2 bases, and 6 bases separated the two germline ends. The germline V gene encodes CDR1 MNHEY and CDR2 SMNVEV (reference sequence). The CDR3 sequence is 13 residues long. The CDR3 sequence: CASSLAENTEAFF. The CDR3 DNA sequence: TGTGCCAGCAGTTTAGCGGAAAACACTGAAGCTTTCTTT.

This rearrangement joins TRBV7-8 to TRBJ2-1; D uncertain. Germline-derived CDR1 and CDR2 are SGHVS and FQNEAQ. CDR3 length: 14 residues. V lost 1 base and J lost 9, with 13 bases in between. The CDR3, as DNA: TGTGCCAGCAGCTTAGGGTACTCGCTACCTGAGCAGTTCTTC. This translates into CASSLGYSLPEQFF.

The genes are TRBV7-9 and TRBJ1-1; D is uncertain. The CDR3 loop spans 14 amino acids. V was cut by 1 base and J by 1 base, with 7 bases left in between. Germline assignment: CDR1 SEHNR and CDR2 FQNEAQ (reference sequence). CDR3 in amino acids: CASSLVGRNTEAFF. The CDR3 DNA sequence: TGTGCCAGCAGCTTAGTAGGGAGGAACACTGAAGCTTTCTTT.

The chain combines TRBV4-1 with TRBJ2-3; unclear D gene. CDR1 and CDR2 from the germline V gene are MGHRA and YSYEKL. This CDR3 contains 13 residues. Trimming cost V 3 bases and J 5 bases, with 9 bases left between them. Here the CDR3 reads CASSHSSEDTQYF. The CDR3 DNA is TGCGCCAGCAGCCACTCATCAGAAGATACGCAGTATTTT.